Listed below are T cell receptor beta chains from one sample, sequenced in a study of blood T cell repertoires in COVID-19. The protocol was immunoSEQ multiplex PCR, while the TCRdb copy is restricted to in-frame clones and leaves out a portion. This table has some 110,000 clones, around 81% appearing once. Material for sequencing was peripheral blood. The receptors derive from a woman aged 70 to 79 with acute or convalescent COVID-19. Each CDR3 is given with its conserved first and last residue. A D gene is named only where the DNA matches it firmly. The listing skips clone size in some rows; elsewhere it reads once, few, many or a size class.

>TRBJ2-7|TRBD2|-|TRBV7-2|16
TGTGCCAGCAGCTTAGGTTTTAGCGGGGCTTCCTACGAGCAGTACTTC
CASSLGFSGASYEQYF
>TRBJ2-1|TRBD2|-|TRBV30|14
TGTGCCTGGAGTACCAAGCGGGATATCGGTGAGCAGTTCTTC
CAWSTKRDIGEQFF
>TRBJ2-7|-|-|TRBV4-2|15
TGTGCCAGCAGCCAGGCTATTTCGGACATCTACGAGCAGTACTTC
CASSQAISDIYEQYF
>TRBJ2-7|TRBD1|-|TRBV7-8|14
TGTGCCAGCAGCTTAACCGGGACAGGGGACGAGCAGTACTTC
CASSLTGTGDEQYF
>TRBJ2-5|-|-|TRBV5-4|14
TGTGCCAGCAGCTCTGCCGGGTACCAAGAGACCCAGTACTTC
CASSSAGYQETQYF
>TRBJ1-5|TRBD1|-|TRBV19|15
TGTGCCAGTAGTTCCCGGACAGGCCTCAATCAGCCCCAGCATTTT
CASSSRTGLNQPQHF
>TRBJ2-2|TRBD2|-|TRBV13|12
TGTGCCAGCGGCGGGGAGGGCGGGGAGCTGTTTTTT
CASGGEGGELFF
>TRBJ1-2|-|-|TRBV29-1|10
TGCAGCGTGAGCAGGGTAGGCTACACCTTC
CSVSRVGYTF
>TRBJ2-3|-|-|TRBV12-1|18
TGTGCCAGCAGCTATCCGACCCAGACTAGCGGGGCCCCAGATACGCAGTATTTT
CASSYPTQTSGAPDTQYF
>TRBJ2-5|TRBD1|-|TRBV6-5|14
TGTGCCAGCAGTTACCCGGGACAGTTAGAGACCCAGTACTTC
CASSYPGQLETQYF
>TRBJ2-1|-|-|TRBV18|13
TGTGCCAGCTCCCCAATCCCGTACAATGAGCAGTTCTTC
CASSPIPYNEQFF
>TRBJ1-1|-|-|TRBV13|18
TGTGCCAGCAGCTTAGTGGGTGGCAGGGATTCCCCGAACACTGAAGCTTTCTTT
CASSLVGGRDSPNTEAFF
>TRBJ1-1|-|-|TRBV4-3|13
TGCGCCAGCAGCCGCGACAGCTACACTGAAGCTTTCTTT
CASSRDSYTEAFF
>TRBJ2-1|-|few|TRBV9|15
TGTGCCAGCAGCGTAGCCGGGAGTAACTACAATGAGCAGTTCTTC
CASSVAGSNYNEQFF
>TRBJ2-5|TRBD1|few|TRBV6-2/TRBV6-3|14
TGTGCCAGCAGCTCCGGGACAGGGGGTCAGACCCAGTACTTC
CASSSGTGGQTQYF
>TRBJ1-6|TRBD1|-|TRBV3-1/TRBV3-2|16
TGTGCCAGCAGCCAAGGAGCTGGACAGGGAGGTTCACCCCTCCACTTT
CASSQGAGQGGSPLHF
>TRBJ2-1|TRBD2|-|TRBV28|14
TGTGCCAGCAGTCAAGCGGGAGTCAGCAATGAGCAGTTCTTC
CASSQAGVSNEQFF
>TRBJ2-3|-|-|TRBV19|15
TGTGCCAGTAGTAGCGGCCCGGTTGGTGTAGATACGCAGTATTTT
CASSSGPVGVDTQYF
>TRBJ2-2|TRBD1|-|TRBV11-2|16
TGTGCCAGCAGCCCGGTGGGTGGACAGGGCGTCGGGGAGCTGTTTTTT
CASSPVGGQGVGELFF
>TRBJ1-1|-|-|TRBV28|16
TGTGCCAGCAGCCGAACCCGCAGACAGCTGAACACTGAAGCTTTCTTT
CASSRTRRQLNTEAFF
>TRBJ2-3|TRBD2|-|TRBV11-2|19
TGTGCCAGCAGCTTAGATTGGCTAGCGGGGGGGGAGGGCACAGATACGCAGTATTTT
CASSLDWLAGGEGTDTQYF
>TRBJ2-3|-|-|TRBV7-3|16
TGTGCCAGCAGCTTATTAAGGGCTAGCGGCACAGATACGCAGTATTTT
CASSLLRASGTDTQYF
>TRBJ1-1|TRBD1|-|TRBV30|14
TGTGCCTGGAGCGCGGACAGGGGGAACACTGAAGCTTTCTTT
CAWSADRGNTEAFF
>TRBJ1-2|TRBD1|-|TRBV19|15
TGTGCCAGTAGTCCCCGACAGGGGATGAACTATGGCTACACCTTC
CASSPRQGMNYGYTF
>TRBJ1-3|-|-|TRBV5-1|16
TGCGCCAGCAGCTTGGCCGGAGTGGTCCGTGGAAACACCATATATTTT
CASSLAGVVRGNTIYF
>TRBJ2-6|TRBD1|-|TRBV5-4|15
TGTGCCAGCAGCCTAGACAGGGCTGGGGCCAACGTCCTGACTTTC
CASSLDRAGANVLTF
>TRBJ1-2|-|-|TRBV3-1/TRBV3-2|13
TGTGCCAGCAGCCAAGTGAGGACAGATGGCTACACCTTC
CASSQVRTDGYTF
>TRBJ2-1|TRBD2|-|TRBV28|15
TGTGCCAGCAGTTTCTCGGGACTAGGGGTACGTGAGCAGTTCTTC
CASSFSGLGVREQFF
>TRBJ1-2|-|-|TRBV6-5|13
TGTGCCAGCACCTACGGGCAGGGCTATGGCTACACCTTC
CASTYGQGYGYTF
>TRBJ2-2|-|few|TRBV27|14
TGTGCCAGCAGTTTTCGGGGGAACGCCGGGGAGCTGTTTTTT
CASSFRGNAGELFF
>TRBJ2-2|-|-|TRBV5-5|15
TGTGCCAGCAGCTTGATACAGGGGAACACCGGGGAGCTGTTTTTT
CASSLIQGNTGELFF
>TRBJ1-1|-|-|TRBV30|16
TGTGCCTGGAGCCGAAGCAGGATCTACATGAACACTGAAGCTTTCTTT
CAWSRSRIYMNTEAFF
>TRBJ1-2|-|once|TRBV27|14
TGTGCCAGCCTCCCCCGGGGGGCAGGATTTGGCTACACCTTC
CASLPRGAGFGYTF
>TRBJ1-1|TRBD1|-|TRBV2|15
TGTGCCAGCAACTTGGACAGGCTGGCCCAAAAGGGAGCTTTCTTT
CASNLDRLAQKGAFF
>TRBJ1-1|TRBD1|-|TRBV5-1|16
TGCGCCAGCAGCCTGGGGACAGGGGCACTGAACACTGAAGCTTTCTTT
CASSLGTGALNTEAFF
>TRBJ2-1|TRBD1|-|TRBV7-9|16
TGTGCCAGCAGCTCCCTGGACAGGGGGATTTACAATGAGCAGTTCTTC
CASSSLDRGIYNEQFF
>TRBJ2-1|TRBD2|-|TRBV6-4|15
TGTGCCAGCAGTACTGGGGGGGGGTCCTACAATGAGCAGTTCTTC
CASSTGGGSYNEQFF
>TRBJ2-3|-|-|TRBV4-3|15
TGCGCCAGCAGCCAAGATACAACCCCCACAGATACGCAGTATTTT
CASSQDTTPTDTQYF
>TRBJ2-1|-|-|TRBV6-2/TRBV6-3|15
TGTGCCAGCAGTCGTACCCGGCCAGGGCCGAATGAGCAGTTCTTC
CASSRTRPGPNEQFF
>TRBJ2-1|TRBD2|-|TRBV19|17
TGTGCCAGTAGTATAATGGGACTAGCGGGAGTCACGAATGAGCAGTTCTTC
CASSIMGLAGVTNEQFF